The 19 T cell receptor beta chains below all came from one sample that was sequenced in a study of cytomegalovirus exposure and HLA in healthy donors. The study ran its PCR with 60 Vbeta and 13 Jbeta primers. The data were produced by immunoSEQ multiplex PCR, yet TCRdb's version contains in-frame clones alone and is incomplete. The table has a few hundred thousand clones, around 66% seen once. Sequenced material: PBMCs. The source of these receptors is a female donor in good health and CMV-seronegative.

The V call is TRBV7-3, the J call TRBJ2-3; TRBD1 matches 7 bases. V was clipped by 5 bases and J by 4 bases; unmatched bases: 9. This CDR3 is 15 amino acids long. From germline, CDR1 is SGHTA and CDR2 FQGTGA. CDR3 region: CASSRQQGSSDTQYF. The CDR3 coding sequence is TGTGCCAGCAGCAGGCAACAGGGGTCATCAGATACGCAGTATTTT.

A remark on this clone: A read error may produce the germline difference seen at one junction end. The rearrangement uses TRBV20-1 and TRBJ2-3; 10 positions agree with TRBD2. This CDR3 region has 11 residues. Germline V gene lookup returns CDR1 DFQATT and CDR2 SNEGSKA (reference sequence). The CDR3 loop reads CSAPVGTSALF. CDR3 nucleotide sequence: TGCAGTGCGCCGGTCGGGACTAGCGCTCTTTTT.

This clone has just a few counts. V usage is TRBV29-1 and J usage is TRBJ1-1; 7 positions agree with TRBD1. Germline lookup yields CDR1 SQVTM and CDR2 ANQGSEA. Trimming took 7 bases from V and 9 from J; bases not matched to a gene: 11. This CDR3 is built from 12 residues. Here the CDR3 reads CSAQDGTVKAFF. Here the CDR3 DNA reads TGCAGCGCCCAAGACGGGACAGTAAAAGCTTTCTTT.

The V and J genes are TRBV11-3 and TRBJ2-5; D ambiguous. Germline CDR1 is SGHNT and CDR2 is YENEEA. Trimming removed 0 bases at V and 1 base at J, with 12 bases between. This CDR3 comprises 16 residues. The CDR3 DNA sequence: TGTGCCAGCAGCTTAGATCTATGGCCGGGCCAAGAGACCCAGTACTTC. Translation gives CASSLDLWPGQETQYF.

This chain uses TRBV21-1 with TRBJ1-5; the table gives TRBD1 as D, unverified against the DNA. TRBV21-1 is assigned pseudogene status. The CDR3 is 17 residues long. CDR3 protein: CASSKGGWGQENQPQHF. The CDR3 bases are TGTGCCAGCAGCAAAGGCGGTTGGGGACAGGAGAATCAGCCCCAGCATTTT.

The gene calls are TRBV5-6 and TRBJ1-5, with TRBD1 matching over 7 bases. The CDR3 runs 15 residues. With V trimmed by 1 base and J by 7 bases, 8 bases remained unmatched. The germline gives CDR1 SGHDT, CDR2 YYEEEE. DNA for the CDR3: TGTGCCAGCAGCTTGATAGGGGGCCAAGAGCAGCCCCAGCATTTT. Protein sequence: CASSLIGGQEQPQHF.

V and J are TRBV10-3 and TRBJ2-3; 8 bases align to TRBD2. Germline assignment: CDR1 ENHRY and CDR2 SYGVKD. This CDR3 contains 16 residues. J was trimmed by 0 bases and V by 4 bases; bases with no gene match: 6. The CDR3 sequence: CAISASSGFSTDTQYF. In DNA, the CDR3 is TGTGCCATCAGTGCGTCTAGCGGGTTTAGCACAGATACGCAGTATTTT.

V usage is TRBV5-1 and J usage is TRBJ1-2; 7 bases are a match to TRBD1. Germline trimming cut 4 bases from V and 6 bases from J; bases unmatched to any gene: 9. The CDR3 is 14 amino acids. Germline CDR1 and CDR2: SGHRS and YFSETQ. CDR3 sequence reads: CASSGNRGVDGYTF. The DNA of the CDR3 is TGCGCCAGCAGCGGTAACAGGGGAGTCGATGGCTACACCTTC. The whole variable domain, remainder taken from reference TRBV5-1 and TRBJ1-2, is KAGVTQTPRYLIKTRGQQVTLSCSPISGHRSVSWYQQTPGQGLQFLFEYFSETQRNKGNFPGRFSGRQFSNSRSEMNVSTLELGDSALYLCASSGNRGVDGYTFGSGTRLTVV.

The rearrangement joins TRBV6-5 to TRBJ2-7, with TRBD1 as a possible D gene (7 bases). V gave up 7 bases and J gave up 1 base, with 14 bases separating them. This CDR3 has 14 amino acids. CDR1 MNHEY and CDR2 SVGAGI come from the germline V gene. Here the CDR3 DNA reads TGTGCCAGCAAGGCGGGACAGCTATCCTACGAGCAGTACTTC. This sequence encodes CASKAGQLSYEQYF.

This clone was counted a few times. CDR3 nucleotide sequence: TGTGCCAGCAGCAACCCGGGACTAGTTAATGAGCAGTTCTTC. This encodes CASSNPGLVNEQFF. The V call is TRBV11-3, the J call TRBJ2-1, with TRBD2 matching over 8 bases. The CDR3 covers 14 residues. The junction had 7 bases not matched to a gene; V was cut back by 5 bases and J by 7 bases. In germline, CDR1 is SGHNT, CDR2 YENEEA.

J is TRBJ2-5 and V is TRBV5-1; TRBD2 might be the D (5 bases). V was trimmed by 5 bases and J by 4 bases, leaving 9 bases between them. Germline CDR1 reads SGHRS; CDR2 reads YFSETQ. The CDR3 runs to 12 residues. CDR3 in amino acids: CASSAEGETQYF. CDR3 bases: TGCGCCAGCAGTGCCGAGGGAGAGACCCAGTACTTC.

For this clone: Mismatch with germline at one junction end may stem from a read error. The rearrangement joins TRBV5-4 to TRBJ2-5, with TRBD2 identical over 11 bases. Germline lookup yields CDR1 SGHNT and CDR2 YYREEE (reference sequence). The CDR3 length is 12 residues. CDR3 amino acids: CASNVRGLAVNF. CDR3 coding DNA: TGTGCCAGCAATGTTCGGGGACTAGCGGTGAACTTC.

The chain carries TRBV6-5 and TRBJ1-2, with unresolved D. The CDR3 has 12 residues. The germline CDR1 and CDR2 sequences are MNHEY and SVGAGI. Trimming took off 2 bases at V and 4 bases at J, with 5 bases between the two ends. CDR3 nucleotide sequence: TGTGCCAGCAGTTACACTGGCTATGGCTACACCTTC. This sequence encodes CASSYTGYGYTF.

Points on this clone: Other DNA sequences within the sample encode an identical CDR3. The chain recombines TRBV5-1 with TRBJ2-2, with no clear D. CDR1 SGHRS and CDR2 YFSETQ come from the germline V gene. The CDR3 is 14 residues long. With 0 bases removed from V and 2 bases from J, the gap between germline ends came to 5 bases. The CDR3 loop is CASSLGLNTGELFF. The DNA of the CDR3 is TGCGCCAGCAGCTTGGGACTTAACACCGGGGAGCTGTTTTTT.

The V call is TRBV15, the J call TRBJ2-3; 10 nucleotides align to TRBD2. Germline V gene lookup returns CDR1 LNHNV and CDR2 YYDKDF (reference sequence). With 4 bases clipped from V and 2 bases from J, the junction kept 6 bases outside the gene matches. The CDR3 runs 16 residues. The DNA of the CDR3 is TGTGCCACCAGCACCTACGGACTAGCGGACACAGATACGCAGTATTTT. Its translation is CATSTYGLADTDTQYF.

Here the CDR3 reads CASRDRVFNEQFF. The CDR3 DNA is TGCGCCAGCAGGGACAGGGTCTTCAATGAGCAGTTCTTC. The V call is TRBV5-1, the J call TRBJ2-1, with TRBD1 matching 8 bases. The germline V gene has CDR1 SGHRS and CDR2 YFSETQ. Trimming removed 5 bases from V and 6 bases from J; junction bases left unmatched: 4. The CDR3 consists of 13 residues.

This chain joins TRBV5-6 and TRBJ2-7; the match to TRBD1 covers 8 bases. V was clipped by 3 bases and J by 7 bases; unmatched bases: 12. CDR1 is SGHDT and CDR2 is YYEEEE in the germline V gene. The CDR3 extends over 15 amino acids. CDR3: CASSSLRTGPWEQYF. CDR3 sequence (DNA): TGTGCCAGCAGCTCGCTGCGGACAGGGCCCTGGGAGCAGTACTTC.

There are a few counts of this clone. The chain links TRBV29-1 to TRBJ2-7, with 14 bases that match TRBD2. This CDR3 has 14 amino acids. The ends lost 6 bases at V and 4 bases at J; junction bases unmatched: 5. CDR1 and CDR2 (germline): SQVTM, ANQGSEA. The CDR3 is CSVGTSGSLYEQYF. The CDR3 bases are TGCAGCGTGGGGACTAGCGGGAGTCTATACGAGCAGTACTTC.

The chain combines TRBV5-8 with TRBJ1-2; 8 nucleotides match TRBD1. V was pared by 3 bases and J by 6 bases, with 10 bases of the junction left unmatched. The germline gives CDR1 SGHTS, CDR2 YDEGEE. The CDR3 has 15 residues. CDR3 protein: CASSWGQAKRDGYTF. The CDR3 DNA sequence: TGTGCCAGCAGCTGGGGACAGGCGAAGCGGGATGGCTACACCTTC.